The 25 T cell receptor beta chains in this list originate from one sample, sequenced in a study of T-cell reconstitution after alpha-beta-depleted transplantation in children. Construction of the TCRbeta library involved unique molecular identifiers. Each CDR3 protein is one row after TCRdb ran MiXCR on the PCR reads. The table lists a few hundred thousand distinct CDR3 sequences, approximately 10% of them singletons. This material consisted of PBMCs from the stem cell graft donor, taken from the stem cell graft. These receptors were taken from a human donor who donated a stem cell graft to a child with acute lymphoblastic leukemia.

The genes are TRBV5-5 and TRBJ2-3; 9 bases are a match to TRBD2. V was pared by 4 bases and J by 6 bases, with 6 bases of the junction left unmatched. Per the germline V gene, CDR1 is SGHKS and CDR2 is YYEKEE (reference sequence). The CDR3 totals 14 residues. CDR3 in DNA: TGTGCCAGCAGCGACGGACTAGCGAAGGATACGCAGTATTTT. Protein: CASSDGLAKDTQYF.

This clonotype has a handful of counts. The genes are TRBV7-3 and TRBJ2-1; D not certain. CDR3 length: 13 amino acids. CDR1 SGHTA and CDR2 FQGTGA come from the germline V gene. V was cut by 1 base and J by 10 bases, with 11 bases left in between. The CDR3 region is CASSLIDNTEQFF. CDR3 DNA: TGTGCCAGCAGCTTAATTGACAATACGGAGCAGTTCTTC.

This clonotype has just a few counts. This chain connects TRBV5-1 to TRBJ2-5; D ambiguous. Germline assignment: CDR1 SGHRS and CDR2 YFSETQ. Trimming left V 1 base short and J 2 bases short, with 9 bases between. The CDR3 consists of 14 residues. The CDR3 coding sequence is TGCGCCAGCAGCTTGAGCACAGTTCAAGAGACCCAGTACTTC. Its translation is CASSLSTVQETQYF. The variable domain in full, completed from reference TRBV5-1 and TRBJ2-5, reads KAGVTQTPRYLIKTRGQQVTLSCSPISGHRSVSWYQQTPGQGLQFLFEYFSETQRNKGNFPGRFSGRQFSNSRSEMNVSTLELGDSALYLCASSLSTVQETQYFGPGTRLLVL.

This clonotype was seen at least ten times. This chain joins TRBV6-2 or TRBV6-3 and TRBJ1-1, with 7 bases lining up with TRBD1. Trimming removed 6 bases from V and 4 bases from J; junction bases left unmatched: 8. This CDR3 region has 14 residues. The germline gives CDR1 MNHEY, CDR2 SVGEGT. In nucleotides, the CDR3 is TGTGCCAGCAGAGAGACAGGGTCGGCCACTGAAGCTTTCTTT. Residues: CASRETGSATEAFF.

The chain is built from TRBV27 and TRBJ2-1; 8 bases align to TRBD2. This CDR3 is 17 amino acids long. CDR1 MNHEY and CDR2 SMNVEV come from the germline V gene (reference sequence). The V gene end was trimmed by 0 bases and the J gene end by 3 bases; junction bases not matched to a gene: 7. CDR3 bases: TGTGCCAGCAGTTTATCCGTAGCGGGAAACAGCTACAATGAGCAGTTCTTC. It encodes CASSLSVAGNSYNEQFF.

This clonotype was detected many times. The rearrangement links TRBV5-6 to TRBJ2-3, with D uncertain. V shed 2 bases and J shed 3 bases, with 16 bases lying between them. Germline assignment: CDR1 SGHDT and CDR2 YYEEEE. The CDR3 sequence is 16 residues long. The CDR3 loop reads CASSFYGVMWTDTQYF. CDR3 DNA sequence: TGTGCCAGCAGCTTCTATGGGGTGATGTGGACAGATACGCAGTATTTT.

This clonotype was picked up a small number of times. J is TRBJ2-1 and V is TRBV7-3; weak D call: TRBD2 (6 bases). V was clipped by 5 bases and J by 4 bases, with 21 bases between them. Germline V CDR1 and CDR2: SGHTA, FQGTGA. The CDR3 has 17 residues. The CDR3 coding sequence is TGTGCCAGCAGCCCGATCCGACGGGGACTCCCGTACAATGAGCAGTTCTTC. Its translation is CASSPIRRGLPYNEQFF.

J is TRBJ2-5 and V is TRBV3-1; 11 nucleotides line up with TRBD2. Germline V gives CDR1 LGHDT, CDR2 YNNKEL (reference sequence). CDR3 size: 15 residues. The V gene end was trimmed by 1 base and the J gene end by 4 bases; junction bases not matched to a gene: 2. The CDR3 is CASSQAGLAGETQYF. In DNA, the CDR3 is TGTGCCAGCAGCCAAGCAGGACTAGCGGGAGAGACCCAGTACTTC.

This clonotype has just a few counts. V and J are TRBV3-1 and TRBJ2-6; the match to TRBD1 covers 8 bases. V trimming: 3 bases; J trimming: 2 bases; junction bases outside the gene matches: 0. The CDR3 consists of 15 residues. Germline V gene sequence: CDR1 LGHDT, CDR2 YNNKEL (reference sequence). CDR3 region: CASSQTGAGANVLTF. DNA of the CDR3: TGTGCCAGCAGCCAGACAGGGGCTGGGGCCAACGTCCTGACTTTC.

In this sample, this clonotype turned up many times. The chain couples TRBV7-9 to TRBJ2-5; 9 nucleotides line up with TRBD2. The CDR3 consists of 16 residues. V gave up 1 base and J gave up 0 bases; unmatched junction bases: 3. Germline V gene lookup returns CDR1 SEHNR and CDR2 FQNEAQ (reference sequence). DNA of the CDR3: TGTGCCAGCAGCTTAGTAGGGACTAGCTACCAAGAGACCCAGTACTTC. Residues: CASSLVGTSYQETQYF. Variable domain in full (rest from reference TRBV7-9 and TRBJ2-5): DTGVSQNPRHKITKRGQNVTFRCDPISEHNRLYWYRQTLGQGPEFLTYFQNEAQLEKSRLLSDRFSAERPKGSFSTLEIQRTEQGDSAMYLCASSLVGTSYQETQYFGPGTRLLVL.

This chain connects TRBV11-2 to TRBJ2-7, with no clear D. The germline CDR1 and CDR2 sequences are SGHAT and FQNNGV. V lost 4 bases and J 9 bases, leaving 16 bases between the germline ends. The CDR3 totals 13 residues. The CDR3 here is CASSSHAGLVQYF. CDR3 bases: TGTGCCAGCAGCTCGCATGCCGGTCTGGTGCAGTACTTC.

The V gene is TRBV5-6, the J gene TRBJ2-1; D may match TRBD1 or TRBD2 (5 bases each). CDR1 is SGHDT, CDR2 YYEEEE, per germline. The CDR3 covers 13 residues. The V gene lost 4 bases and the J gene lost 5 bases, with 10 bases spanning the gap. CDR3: CASSPGRHNEQFF. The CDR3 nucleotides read TGTGCCAGCAGCCCGGGACGCCACAATGAGCAGTTCTTC.

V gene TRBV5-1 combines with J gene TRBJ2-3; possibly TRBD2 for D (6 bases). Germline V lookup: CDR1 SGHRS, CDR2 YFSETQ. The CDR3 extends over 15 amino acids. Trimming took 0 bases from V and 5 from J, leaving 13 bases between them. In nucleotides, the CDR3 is TGCGCCAGCAGCTTGGCCGATCGGGAGATAGATACGCAGTATTTT. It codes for CASSLADREIDTQYF.

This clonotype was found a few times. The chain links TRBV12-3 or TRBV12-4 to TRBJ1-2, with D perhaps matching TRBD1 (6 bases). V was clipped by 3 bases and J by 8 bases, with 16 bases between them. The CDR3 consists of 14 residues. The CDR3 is CASSFRGAAGGYTF. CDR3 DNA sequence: TGTGCCAGCAGTTTTAGGGGGGCGGCAGGGGGCTACACCTTC.

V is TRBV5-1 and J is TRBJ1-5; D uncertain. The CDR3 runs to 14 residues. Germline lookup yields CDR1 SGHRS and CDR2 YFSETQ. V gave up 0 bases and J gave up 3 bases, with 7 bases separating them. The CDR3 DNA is TGCGCCAGCAGCTTGGGATACTCCAATCAGCCCCAGCATTTT. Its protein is CASSLGYSNQPQHF.

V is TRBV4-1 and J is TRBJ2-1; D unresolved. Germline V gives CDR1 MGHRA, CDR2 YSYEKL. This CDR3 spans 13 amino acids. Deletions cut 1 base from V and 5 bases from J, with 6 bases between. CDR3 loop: CASSQARDNEQFF. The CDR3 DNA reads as TGCGCCAGCAGCCAAGCTCGGGACAATGAGCAGTTCTTC.

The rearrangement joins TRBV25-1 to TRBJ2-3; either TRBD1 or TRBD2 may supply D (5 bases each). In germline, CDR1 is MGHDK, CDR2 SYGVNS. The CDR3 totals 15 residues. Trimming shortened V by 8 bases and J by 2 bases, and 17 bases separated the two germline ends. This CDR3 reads CASATRGGPTDTQYF. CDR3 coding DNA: TGTGCCAGCGCCACCCGGGGCGGACCCACAGATACGCAGTATTTT.

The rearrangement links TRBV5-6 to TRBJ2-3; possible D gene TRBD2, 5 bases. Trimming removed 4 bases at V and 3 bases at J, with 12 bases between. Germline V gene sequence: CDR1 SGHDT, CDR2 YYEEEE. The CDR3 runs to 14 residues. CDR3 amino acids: CASSAAGNTDTQYF. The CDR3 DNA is TGTGCCAGCAGCGCGGCGGGCAATACAGATACGCAGTATTTT.

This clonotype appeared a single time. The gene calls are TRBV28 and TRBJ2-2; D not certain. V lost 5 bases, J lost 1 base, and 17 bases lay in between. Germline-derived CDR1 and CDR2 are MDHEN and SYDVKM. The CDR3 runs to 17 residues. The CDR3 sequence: CASSVAMGQVNTGELFF. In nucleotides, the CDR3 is TGTGCCAGCAGTGTGGCAATGGGTCAGGTGAACACCGGGGAGCTGTTTTTT.

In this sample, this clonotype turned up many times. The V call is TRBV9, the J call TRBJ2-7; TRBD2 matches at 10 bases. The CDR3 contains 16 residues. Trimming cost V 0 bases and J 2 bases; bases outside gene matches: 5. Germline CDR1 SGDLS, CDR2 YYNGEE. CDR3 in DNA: TGTGCCAGCAGCGTAGGCCAGCGGGAGGGCCCCTACGAGCAGTACTTC. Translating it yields CASSVGQREGPYEQYF.

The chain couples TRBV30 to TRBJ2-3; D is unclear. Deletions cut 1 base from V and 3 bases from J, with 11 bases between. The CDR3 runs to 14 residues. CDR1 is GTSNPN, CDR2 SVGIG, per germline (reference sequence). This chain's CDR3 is CAWSATRVTDTQYF. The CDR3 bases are TGTGCCTGGAGTGCTACAAGGGTTACAGATACGCAGTATTTT.

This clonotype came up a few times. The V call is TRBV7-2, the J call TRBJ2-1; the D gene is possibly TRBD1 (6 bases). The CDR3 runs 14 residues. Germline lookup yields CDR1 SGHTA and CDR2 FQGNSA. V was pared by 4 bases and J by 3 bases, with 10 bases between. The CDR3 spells CASSWTELYNEQFF. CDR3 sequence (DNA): TGTGCCAGCAGCTGGACAGAGCTCTACAATGAGCAGTTCTTC.

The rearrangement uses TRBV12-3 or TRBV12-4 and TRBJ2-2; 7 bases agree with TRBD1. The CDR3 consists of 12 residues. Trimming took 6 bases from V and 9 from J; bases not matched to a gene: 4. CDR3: CASSHRGRELFF. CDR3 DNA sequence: TGTGCCAGCAGCCACAGGGGCAGGGAGCTGTTTTTT.

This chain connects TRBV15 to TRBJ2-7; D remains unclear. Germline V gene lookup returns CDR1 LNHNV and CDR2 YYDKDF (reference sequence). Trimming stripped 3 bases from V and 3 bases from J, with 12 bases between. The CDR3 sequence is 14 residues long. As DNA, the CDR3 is TGTGCCACCAGCAGGGACGTCGCGAGCTACGAGCAGTACTTC. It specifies CATSRDVASYEQYF.

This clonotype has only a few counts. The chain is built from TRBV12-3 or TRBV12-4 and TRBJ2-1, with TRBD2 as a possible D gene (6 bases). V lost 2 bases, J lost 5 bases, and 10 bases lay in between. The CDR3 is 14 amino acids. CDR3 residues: CASSLRGLNNEQFF. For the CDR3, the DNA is TGTGCCAGCAGTTTACGGGGACTGAACAATGAGCAGTTCTTC.